The rows below give T cell receptor beta chains drawn from one sample of a study of T cells in Graves' hyperthyroidism and ophthalmopathy. In TCRdb, the multiplex PCR reads were re-called with MiXCR into one record per CDR3 protein. The sample holds about 250,000 distinct CDR3 sequences, almost 25% seen once. Material: blood. The receptor source for this set is a woman in her thirties or forties with Graves' ophthalmopathy. Each CDR3 is given with its conserved first and last residue. The D gene is left open where the match is weak. Not every row has a clone size; where given, it reads once, few, many or a size class.

J gene | clone size | V gene | D gene | CDR3 protein | CDR3 DNA
TRBJ1-5 | many | TRBV6-2/TRBV6-3 | - | CASSYSGGGSNQPQHF | TGTGCCAGCAGTTACTCGGGGGGAGGTAGCAATCAGCCCCAGCATTTT
TRBJ2-4 | many | TRBV28 | - | CASSSTGAKNIQYF | TGTGCCAGCAGTTCTACAGGGGCCAAAAACATTCAGTACTTC
TRBJ2-2 | many | TRBV24-1 | TRBD2 | CATSDGTSGTLGELFF | TGTGCCACCAGTGATGGGACTAGCGGGACTTTGGGGGAGCTGTTTTTT
TRBJ1-1 | many | TRBV5-6 | - | CASSLDGGLTEAFF | TGTGCCAGCAGCTTGGACGGGGGCCTGACTGAAGCTTTCTTT
TRBJ2-7 | many | TRBV12-3/TRBV12-4 | TRBD1 | CASSPIGTGVSYEQYF | TGTGCCAGCAGCCCGATCGGGACAGGGGTTTCCTACGAGCAGTACTTC
TRBJ2-2 | many | TRBV27 | - | CASSLFVSGGVGELFF | TGTGCCAGCAGTTTATTCGTTTCTGGCGGGGTCGGGGAGCTGTTTTTT
TRBJ2-7 | many | TRBV14 | TRBD1 | CASSHVWDRGYEQYF | TGTGCCAGCAGCCATGTCTGGGACAGGGGCTACGAGCAGTACTTC
TRBJ1-1 | - | TRBV11-2 | TRBD1 | CASGQGLNTEAFF | TGTGCCAGCGGACAGGGCCTGAACACTGAAGCTTTCTTT
TRBJ1-5 | many | TRBV20-1 | - | CSARVYLGSNQPQHF | TGCAGTGCTAGAGTGTACCTAGGTAGCAATCAGCCCCAGCATTTT
TRBJ2-5 | many | TRBV28 | TRBD2 | CASSTPGTSGRSDSQETQYF | TGTGCCAGCAGTACACCCGGGACTAGCGGGAGGTCCGACTCCCAAGAGACCCAGTACTTC
TRBJ1-5 | many | TRBV30 | - | CAWSVSGGQPQHF | TGTGCCTGGAGTGTATCGGGGGGGCAGCCCCAGCATTTT
TRBJ2-7 | - | TRBV28 | TRBD1 | CASSFPGTGASTSYEQYF | TGTGCCAGCAGCTTTCCAGGGACAGGGGCCTCCACCTCCTACGAGCAGTACTTC
TRBJ2-5 | many | TRBV20-1 | TRBD2 | CSARGTSGQETQYF | TGCAGTGCTAGAGGGACTAGCGGGCAAGAGACCCAGTACTTC
TRBJ2-7 | many | TRBV2 | TRBD2 | CASRESSGSSYEQYF | TGTGCCAGCAGGGAGTCTAGCGGGAGCTCCTACGAGCAGTACTTC
TRBJ1-5 | many | TRBV6-2/TRBV6-3 | - | CASKEGGLQPQHF | TGTGCCAGCAAAGAGGGCGGTCTCCAGCCCCAGCATTTT
TRBJ1-5 | - | TRBV6-2/TRBV6-3 | - | CASRSRVLNQPQHF | TGTGCCAGCCGTAGCCGCGTTCTGAATCAGCCCCAGCATTTT
TRBJ2-7 | many | TRBV5-1 | - | CASSIGRQSSYEQYF | TGCGCCAGCAGCATCGGACGGCAGAGCTCCTACGAGCAGTACTTC
TRBJ2-7 | - | TRBV4-2 | TRBD2 | CASSLLAGGPEYF | TGTGCCAGCAGCCTACTAGCGGGAGGGCCGGAGTACTTC
TRBJ1-1 | many | TRBV5-1 | - | CASSRIPNTEAFF | TGCGCCAGCAGCAGGATACCGAACACTGAAGCTTTCTTT
TRBJ2-5 | many | TRBV28 | - | CASSRSNEETQYF | TGTGCCAGCAGTAGGTCTAACGAAGAGACCCAGTACTTC
TRBJ2-5 | - | TRBV7-3 | - | CASSSSGGRETQYF | TGTGCCAGCAGCAGCTCAGGAGGTCGAGAGACCCAGTACTTC
TRBJ2-4 | many | TRBV3-1 | - | CASSQDPATKNIQYF | TGTGCCAGCAGCCAAGATCCGGCTACCAAAAACATTCAGTACTTC
TRBJ2-5 | - | TRBV10-2 | - | CASTGRMREETQYF | TGCGCCAGCACTGGACGTATGAGAGAAGAGACCCAGTACTTC
TRBJ1-5 | - | TRBV28 | - | CASSGATRHASNQPQHF | TGTGCCAGCAGTGGGGCCACAAGGCACGCTAGCAATCAGCCCCAGCATTTT
TRBJ1-2 | - | TRBV5-1 | TRBD1 | CASSLLQGAYGYTF | TGCGCCAGCAGCTTGTTGCAGGGGGCCTATGGCTACACCTTC
TRBJ2-2 | many | TRBV6-5 | TRBD2 | CASRREGQAGELFF | TGTGCCAGCAGGCGGGAGGGCCAGGCCGGGGAGCTGTTTTTT
TRBJ2-5 | many | TRBV20-1 | - | CSALGGETQYF | TGCAGTGCTCTAGGGGGGGAGACCCAGTACTTC